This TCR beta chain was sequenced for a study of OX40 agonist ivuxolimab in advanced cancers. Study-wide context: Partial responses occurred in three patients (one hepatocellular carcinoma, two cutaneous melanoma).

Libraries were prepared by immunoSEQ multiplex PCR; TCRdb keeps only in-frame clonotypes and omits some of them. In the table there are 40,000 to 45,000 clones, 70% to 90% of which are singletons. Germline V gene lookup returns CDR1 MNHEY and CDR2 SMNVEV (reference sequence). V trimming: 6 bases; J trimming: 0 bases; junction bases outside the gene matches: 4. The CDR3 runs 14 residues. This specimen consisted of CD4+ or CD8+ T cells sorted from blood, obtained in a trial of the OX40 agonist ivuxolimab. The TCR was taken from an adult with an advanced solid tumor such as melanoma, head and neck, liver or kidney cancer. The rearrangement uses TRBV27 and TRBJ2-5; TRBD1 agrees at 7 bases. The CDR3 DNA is TGTGCCAGCAGGAGGGACAGTAACCAAGAGACCCAGTACTTC. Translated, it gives CASRRDSNQETQYF.